One sample yielded the 4 T cell receptor beta chains listed below, sequenced in a study of immune heterogeneity within non-small cell lung tumors. Multiplex PCR with 32 V and 13 J primers amplified TCR beta CDR3. TCRdb called the multiplex PCR reads again in MiXCR, with one record for every CDR3 protein. The table lists approximately 5,000 distinct CDR3 sequences, around 20% of them singletons. The template consisted of bulk tumor genomic DNA, with roughly 0.6 ug used per sample. Multiple widely separated biopsies were taken from each primary tumor at surgery. The patients were newly diagnosed with non-small cell lung cancer, had not been treated, and had curative surgery. The sample was lung tumor tissue. These receptors originate from a man in his sixties with non-small cell lung cancer.

The J gene is TRBJ2-3, the V gene TRBV28, with D perhaps TRBD1 or TRBD2 (5 bases each). This CDR3 region has 15 residues. Germline loops: CDR1 MDHEN, CDR2 SYDVKM. V lost 6 bases and J 0 bases, leaving 13 bases between the germline ends. The CDR3 is CASSPRGDSTDTQYF. CDR3 nucleotides: TGTGCCAGCAGCCCCAGAGGGGACAGCACAGATACGCAGTATTTT.

The chain uses TRBV19 and TRBJ2-1; the match to TRBD2 covers 8 bases. The CDR3 has 17 residues. The germline CDR1 and CDR2 sequences are LNHDA and SQIVND (reference sequence). With 2 bases clipped from V and 4 bases from J, the junction kept 10 bases outside the gene matches. CDR3 nucleotide sequence: TGTGCCAGTAGTATAAGGGGGATGGGACTAGGGTACAATGAGCAGTTCTTC. This codes for CASSIRGMGLGYNEQFF.

This clonotype turned up a few times. The chain recombines TRBV12-3 or TRBV12-4 with TRBJ1-3, with a tentative D call TRBD1 (5 bases). The CDR3 is made up of 17 amino acids. V gave up 1 base and J gave up 8 bases, with 21 bases separating them. The CDR3 loop reads CASSLGQGVTAVDTIYF. CDR3 bases: TGTGCCAGCAGTTTAGGTCAGGGAGTGACGGCGGTGGACACCATATATTTT.

This clonotype was seen a handful of times. The rearrangement uses TRBV3-1 and TRBJ2-7; possibly TRBD1 for D (6 bases). Germline V gene lookup returns CDR1 LGHDT and CDR2 YNNKEL (reference sequence). Trimming removed 2 bases from V and 3 bases from J, with 11 bases in between. The CDR3 contains 14 residues. DNA of the CDR3: TGTGCCAGCAGCCAACCCGGACAGTACTACGAGCAGTACTTC. Translation gives CASSQPGQYYEQYF.